This T cell receptor (beta chain) was documented in a study of shared clonotypes between healthy human individuals. The protocol was immunoSEQ multiplex PCR, while the TCRdb copy is restricted to in-frame clones and leaves out a portion. Altogether around 95,000 clones are present, around two thirds being singletons, with the ten largest covering 35% to 55%. This clone was counted only a few times. The CDR3 is made up of 14 amino acids. Germline values: CDR1 SNHLY, CDR2 FYNNEI. V was clipped by 10 bases and J by 2 bases, with 16 bases between them. The chain recombines TRBV2 with TRBJ2-3; the D is unclear. The sample was memory CD8+ T cells sorted from blood. The sample's subset: CD45RO+ cells pooled with CCR7-negative TemRA cells. The clonotype originates from a man in his thirties or forties in good health. The chain's CDR3 is CATGPGLDTDTQYF. CDR3 in DNA: TGTGCCACTGGGCCCGGGCTAGACACAGATACGCAGTATTTT.